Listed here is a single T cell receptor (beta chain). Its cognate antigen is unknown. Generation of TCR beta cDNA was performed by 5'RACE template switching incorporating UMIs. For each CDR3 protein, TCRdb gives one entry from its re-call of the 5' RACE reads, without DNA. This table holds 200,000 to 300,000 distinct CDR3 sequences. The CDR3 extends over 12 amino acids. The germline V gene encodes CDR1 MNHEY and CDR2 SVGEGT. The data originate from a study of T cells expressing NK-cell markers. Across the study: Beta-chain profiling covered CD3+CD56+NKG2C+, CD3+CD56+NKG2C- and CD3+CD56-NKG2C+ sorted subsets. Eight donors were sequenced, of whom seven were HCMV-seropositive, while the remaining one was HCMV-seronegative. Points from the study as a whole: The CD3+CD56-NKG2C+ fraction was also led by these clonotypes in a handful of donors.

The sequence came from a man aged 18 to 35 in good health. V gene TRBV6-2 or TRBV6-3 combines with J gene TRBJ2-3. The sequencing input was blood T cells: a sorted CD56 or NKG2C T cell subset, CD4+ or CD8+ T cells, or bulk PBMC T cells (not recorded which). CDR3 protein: CASSPIPATQYF.